Each of the 14 T cell receptor beta chains below was sequenced from the same sample in a study of post-analysis software for immune sequencing data. Findings and caveats of the study: When patients were compared with controls, about five TRBV segments were more frequent, TRBV5-6, TRBV5-1 and TRBV20-1 among them.

Unique molecular identifiers tagged the TCR beta cDNA libraries. TCRdb re-derived calls from the PCR reads in MiXCR, one entry per CDR3 protein. The profile shows over 700,000 distinct CDR3 sequences, around 27% of them singletons. These receptors have no known antigen. Sequences were obtained from blood. These TCRs come from a girl aged 10 to 17 with multiple sclerosis.

The rearrangement uses TRBV7-9 and TRBJ2-1, with TRBD2 identical over 10 bases. This CDR3 is 17 amino acids long. Looked up from germline, CDR1 is SEHNR and CDR2 is FQNEAQ (reference sequence). The ends lost 5 bases at V and 0 bases at J; junction bases unmatched: 7. CDR3 nucleotide sequence: TGTGCCAGCAGCAAACTAGCGGGAAGGAGCTCCTACAATGAGCAGTTCTTC. This encodes CASSKLAGRSSYNEQFF.

The rearrangement joins TRBV5-6 to TRBJ2-5, with no clear D. The CDR3 extends over 16 amino acids. Germline CDR1 SGHDT, CDR2 YYEEEE. V shed 0 bases and J shed 1 base, with 13 bases lying between them. The CDR3 loop is CASSLAGVNFQETQYF. In DNA, the CDR3 is TGTGCCAGCAGCTTGGCCGGTGTAAACTTCCAAGAGACCCAGTACTTC.

V usage is TRBV9 and J usage is TRBJ1-1; 12 bases map to TRBD1. CDR3 length: 16 amino acids. CDR1 is SGDLS and CDR2 is YYNGEE in the germline V gene. V trimming: 2 bases; J trimming: 4 bases; junction bases outside the gene matches: 6. The CDR3 nucleotides read TGTGCCAGCAGCGTTGGGACAGGGGGCGCGGGCACTGAAGCTTTCTTT. Translated, it gives CASSVGTGGAGTEAFF. Full variable domain (missing parts from reference TRBV9 and TRBJ1-1): DSGVTQTPKHLITATGQRVTLRCSPRSGDLSVYWYQQSLDQGLQFLIQYYNGEERAKGNILERFSAQQFPDLHSELNLSSLELGDSALYFCASSVGTGGAGTEAFFGQGTRLTVV.

The sample holds a few counts of this clonotype. CDR3 coding DNA: TGCGCCAGCAGCCAAGAGCGGTCCATTCGACACATCTATGGCTACACCTTC. Its translation: CASSQERSIRHIYGYTF. The rearrangement uses TRBV4-1 and TRBJ1-2; D not certain. V gave up 0 bases and J gave up 4 bases, with 18 bases separating them. The CDR3 is made up of 17 amino acids. Germline lookup yields CDR1 MGHRA and CDR2 YSYEKL.

The chain is built from TRBV28 and TRBJ2-7; maybe TRBD1 (5 bases). Germline values: CDR1 MDHEN, CDR2 SYDVKM. CDR3 size: 13 residues. V was trimmed by 8 bases and J by 0 bases, leaving 11 bases between them. CDR3 coding DNA: TGTGCCAGCCGAATAGACAGCTCCTACGAGCAGTACTTC. Translating it yields CASRIDSSYEQYF.

As concerns this clonotype: This clone may be a read error of a much larger clone one base away. The rearrangement links TRBV7-2 to TRBJ2-1; TRBD2 agrees at 8 bases. The CDR3 extends over 15 amino acids. Germline V gene sequence: CDR1 SGHTA, CDR2 FQGNSA. CDR3 sequence reads: CAGSTGGPAYNEQFF. The CDR3 coding sequence is TGTGCCGGCAGCACGGGAGGGCCGGCCTACAATGAGCAGTTCTTC.

The chain recombines TRBV20-1 with TRBJ2-4, with a tentative D call TRBD2 (5 bases). V lost 4 bases to trimming and J lost 2 bases, with 9 bases between them. The germline V gene has CDR1 DFQATT and CDR2 SNEGSKA (reference sequence). CDR3 length equals 13 residues. DNA of the CDR3: TGCAGTGCTAATAGCGTCACCAAAAACATTCAGTACTTC. Translation: CSANSVTKNIQYF.

Here the CDR3 DNA reads TGTGCCAGCCAGGCGGGGTGCGGCGAGCAGTACTTC. Protein sequence: CASQAGCGEQYF. The genes are TRBV2 and TRBJ2-7; tentative D call: TRBD2 (6 bases). Trimming stripped 8 bases from V and 6 bases from J, with 14 bases between. CDR1 is SNHLY, CDR2 FYNNEI, per germline. This CDR3 contains 12 residues.

The chain combines TRBV7-2 with TRBJ1-1, with TRBD1 identical over 7 bases. The V gene's germline CDR1 is SGHTA and CDR2 FQGNSA. CDR3 size: 14 residues. V was pared by 5 bases and J by 3 bases, with 6 bases of the junction left unmatched. This CDR3 reads CASSAPGQYTEAFF. The CDR3 DNA reads TGTGCCAGCAGCGCTCCGGGACAGTACACTGAAGCTTTCTTT.

This clonotype was picked up a small number of times. The rearrangement uses TRBV5-1 and TRBJ2-3; D not resolved. This CDR3 region has 14 residues. V was trimmed by 0 bases and J by 5 bases, leaving 10 bases between them. Germline-derived CDR1 and CDR2 are SGHRS and YFSETQ. The DNA for the CDR3 is TGCGCCAGCAGCTTGGGAAGGGTCGAAGATACGCAGTATTTT. Its translation: CASSLGRVEDTQYF. Combining the CDR3 with reference TRBV5-1 and TRBJ2-3 gives the whole variable domain KAGVTQTPRYLIKTRGQQVTLSCSPISGHRSVSWYQQTPGQGLQFLFEYFSETQRNKGNFPGRFSGRQFSNSRSEMNVSTLELGDSALYLCASSLGRVEDTQYFGPGTRLTVL.

Only a few counts were recorded for this clonotype. The chain links TRBV7-8 to TRBJ2-3; D uncertain. This CDR3 contains 16 residues. V was clipped by 1 base and J by 4 bases, with 15 bases between them. The germline gives CDR1 SGHVS, CDR2 FQNEAQ. The CDR3 nucleotides are TGTGCCAGCAGCTTAGAGTCTGACTTCCGTTCAGATACGCAGTATTTT. This codes for CASSLESDFRSDTQYF.

This clonotype was observed a handful of times. The gene calls are TRBV29-1 and TRBJ2-5, with D unclear. Trimming stripped 7 bases from V and 11 bases from J, with 17 bases between. In germline, CDR1 is SQVTM, CDR2 ANQGSEA. There are 11 residues in the CDR3. CDR3 region: CSGCLGYVQYF. As DNA, the CDR3 is TGCAGCGGCTGCCTGGGCTATGTGCAGTACTTC.

This clonotype appeared many times. The CDR3: CAISPRASGRGDTQYF. DNA for the CDR3: TGTGCCATCAGTCCCAGGGCTAGCGGGAGGGGAGATACGCAGTATTTT. The chain couples TRBV10-3 to TRBJ2-3; 12 nucleotides align to TRBD2. The V gene's germline CDR1 is ENHRY and CDR2 SYGVKD. The CDR3 spans 16 residues. The ends lost 5 bases at V and 5 bases at J; junction bases unmatched: 8.

This clonotype was recorded a few times. CDR3 nucleotide sequence: TGTGCCAGCAGGGAAACCGGGACAGGGGCCCACGAGCAGTACTTC. This codes for CASRETGTGAHEQYF. The J gene is TRBJ2-5, the V gene TRBV28; 10 nucleotides align to TRBD1. TRBJ2-7 explains the end of the DNA better; the J call may be wrong. The germline CDR1 and CDR2 sequences are MDHEN and SYDVKM. There are 15 residues in the CDR3.